This note documents a single T cell receptor beta chain sequence. Its antigen is not identified. The data are from a study of cytomegalovirus exposure and HLA in healthy donors. Points from the study as a whole: According to an earlier analysis, most TCR beta V segments yielded productive rearrangements about 90% or about 30% of the time.

This CDR3 contains 15 residues. V was clipped by 5 bases and J by 2 bases; unmatched bases: 9. CDR1 is SGHVS and CDR2 is FNYEAQ in the germline V gene. This PCR relied on a set of 60 Vbeta primers and 13 Jbeta primers. Sequencing used immunoSEQ multiplex PCR; TCRdb keeps in-frame clones, though not all of them. The sample yields about 82,000 clones, over 75% seen once. The rearrangement joins TRBV7-6 to TRBJ2-7, with TRBD1 identical over 7 bases. The sequenced sample consisted of PBMCs. This clonotype was sampled from a man aged 50-60 years in good health and CMV-seronegative. CDR3 sequence (DNA): TGTGCCAGCAGCCCCGTGACAGGGTTCCCCTACGAGCAGTACTTC. Its translation: CASSPVTGFPYEQYF.